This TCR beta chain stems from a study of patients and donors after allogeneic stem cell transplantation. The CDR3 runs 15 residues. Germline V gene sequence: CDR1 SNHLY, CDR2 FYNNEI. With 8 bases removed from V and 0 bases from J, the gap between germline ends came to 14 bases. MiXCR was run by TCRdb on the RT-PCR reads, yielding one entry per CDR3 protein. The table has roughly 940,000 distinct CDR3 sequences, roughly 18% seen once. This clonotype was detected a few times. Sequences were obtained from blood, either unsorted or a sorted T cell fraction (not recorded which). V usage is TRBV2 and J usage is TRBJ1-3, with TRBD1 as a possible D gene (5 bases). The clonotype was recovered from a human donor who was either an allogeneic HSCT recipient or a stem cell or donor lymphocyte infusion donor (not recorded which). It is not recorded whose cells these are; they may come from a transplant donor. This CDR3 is CASLEGLSSGNTIYF. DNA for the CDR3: TGTGCCAGCCTGGAGGGGCTAAGCTCTGGAAACACCATATATTTT.